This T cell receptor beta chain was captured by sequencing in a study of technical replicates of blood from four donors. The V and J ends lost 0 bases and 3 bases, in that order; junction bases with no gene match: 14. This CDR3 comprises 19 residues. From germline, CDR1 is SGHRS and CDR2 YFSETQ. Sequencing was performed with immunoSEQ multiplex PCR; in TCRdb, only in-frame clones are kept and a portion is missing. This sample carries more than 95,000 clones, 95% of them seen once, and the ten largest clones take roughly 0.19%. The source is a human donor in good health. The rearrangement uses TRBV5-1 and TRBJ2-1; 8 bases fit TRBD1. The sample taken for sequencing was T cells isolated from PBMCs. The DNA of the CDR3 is TGCGCCAGCAGCTTGGCGGCGGGTAGTAGAGGACAGGGCTACAATGAGCAGTTCTTC. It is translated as CASSLAAGSRGQGYNEQFF.